This TCR beta chain was observed in a study of shared clonotypes between healthy human individuals. Findings and limits, study-wide: Non-shared clonotypes had lower generation probabilities than those shared by all four donors. Genetic and exposure-history diversity was limited by the small donor number.

A single count supports this clone. Its specificity is not known. V lost 3 bases, J lost 4 bases, and 15 bases stayed unmatched. Germline CDR1 is SGDLS and CDR2 is YYNGEE. The CDR3 runs 17 residues. The authors split each subset's genomic DNA evenly across several immunoSEQ plates. The table came from immunoSEQ multiplex PCR; TCRdb's copy has only in-frame clones and leaves some out. The repertoire holds approximately 2.1 million clones, with about 92% as singletons. Study donors comprised healthy, HIV-negative adults devoid of recent acute infection or vaccination. The sequence was collected from a man aged 18 to 29 in good health. Some clones in this sample may be carry-over from other donors' samples. Sample: naive CD4+ T cells from PBMCs. Subset given: CD45RA+ positively selected. The gene calls are TRBV9 and TRBJ2-7; 8 bases map to TRBD1. For the CDR3, the DNA is TGTGCCAGCAGCGCCAGAAACGGGACAGGTGGAGGGTACGAGCAGTACTTC. This encodes CASSARNGTGGGYEQYF. Full variable domain (outside the CDR3, taken from reference TRBV9 and TRBJ2-7): DSGVTQTPKHLITATGQRVTLRCSPRSGDLSVYWYQQSLDQGLQFLIQYYNGEERAKGNILERFSAQQFPDLHSELNLSSLELGDSALYFCASSARNGTGGGYEQYFGPGTRLTVT.